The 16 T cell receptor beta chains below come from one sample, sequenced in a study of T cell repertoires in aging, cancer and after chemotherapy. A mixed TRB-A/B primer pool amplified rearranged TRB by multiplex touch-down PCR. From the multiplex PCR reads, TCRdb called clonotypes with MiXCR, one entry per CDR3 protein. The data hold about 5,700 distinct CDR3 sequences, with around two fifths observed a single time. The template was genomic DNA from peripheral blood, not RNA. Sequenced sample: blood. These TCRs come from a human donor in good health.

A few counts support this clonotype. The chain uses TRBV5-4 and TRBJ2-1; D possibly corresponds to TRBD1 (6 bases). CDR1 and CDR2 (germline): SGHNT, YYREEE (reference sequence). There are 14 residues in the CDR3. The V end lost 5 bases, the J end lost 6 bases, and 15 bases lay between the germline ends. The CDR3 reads CASSRSVGANEQFF. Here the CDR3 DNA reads TGTGCCAGCAGTCGTTCGGTGGGGGCCAATGAGCAGTTCTTC.

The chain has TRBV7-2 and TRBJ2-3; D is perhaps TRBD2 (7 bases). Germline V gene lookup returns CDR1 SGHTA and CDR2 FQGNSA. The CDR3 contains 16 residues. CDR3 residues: CAGGGMGGRSTDTQYF. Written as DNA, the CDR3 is TGTGCGGGGGGGGGGATGGGGGGGCGGAGTACAGATACGCAGTATTTT.

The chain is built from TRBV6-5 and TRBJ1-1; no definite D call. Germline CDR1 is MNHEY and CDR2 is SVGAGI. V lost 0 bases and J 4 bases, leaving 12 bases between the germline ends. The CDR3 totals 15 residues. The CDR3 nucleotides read TGTGCCAGCAGTTACTCGAACGTCGGTAGCACTGAAGCTTTCTTT. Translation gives CASSYSNVGSTEAFF.

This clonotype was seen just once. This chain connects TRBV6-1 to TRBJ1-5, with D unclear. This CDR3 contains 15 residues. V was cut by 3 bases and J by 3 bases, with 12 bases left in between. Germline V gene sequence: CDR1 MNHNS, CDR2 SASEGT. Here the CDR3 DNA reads TGTGCCAGCAGTGAGGCGCAACGGCTCAATCAGCCCCAGCATTTT. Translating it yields CASSEAQRLNQPQHF.

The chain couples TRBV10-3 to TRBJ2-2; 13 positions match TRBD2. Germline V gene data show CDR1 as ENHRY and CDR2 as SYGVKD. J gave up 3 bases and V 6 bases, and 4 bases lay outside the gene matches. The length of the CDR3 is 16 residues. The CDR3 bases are TGTGCCATCAGAGGTACTAGCGGGGGGGACACCGGGGAGCTGTTTTTT. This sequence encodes CAIRGTSGGDTGELFF.

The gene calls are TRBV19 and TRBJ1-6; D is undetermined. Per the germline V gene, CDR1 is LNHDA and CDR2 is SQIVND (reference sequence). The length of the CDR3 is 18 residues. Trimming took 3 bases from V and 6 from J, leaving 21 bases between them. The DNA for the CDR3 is TGTGCCAGTAGTATCTACAGTTTCTCCGGGGATCGTAATTCACCCCTCCACTTT. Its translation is CASSIYSFSGDRNSPLHF. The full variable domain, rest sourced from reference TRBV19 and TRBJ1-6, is DGGITQSPKYLFRKEGQNVTLSCEQNLNHDAMYWYRQDPGQGLRLIYYSQIVNDFQKGDIAEGYSVSREKKESFPLTVTSAQKNPTAFYLCASSIYSFSGDRNSPLHFGNGTRLTVT.

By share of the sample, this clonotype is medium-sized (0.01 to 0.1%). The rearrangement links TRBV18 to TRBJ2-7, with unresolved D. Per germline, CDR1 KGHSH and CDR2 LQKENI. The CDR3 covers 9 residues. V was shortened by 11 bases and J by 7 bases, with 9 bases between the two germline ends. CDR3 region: CAGFGEQYF. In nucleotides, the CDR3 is TGTGCCGGCTTCGGTGAGCAGTACTTC.

The CDR3 loop is CASSPDRYPSPLHF. CDR3 nucleotides: TGTGCCAGCTCACCAGACAGATATCCTTCACCCCTCCACTTT. V and J are TRBV18 and TRBJ1-6, with TRBD1 as a possible D gene (5 bases). V shed 2 bases and J shed 9 bases, with 11 bases lying between them. Germline values: CDR1 KGHSH, CDR2 LQKENI. This CDR3 has 14 amino acids.

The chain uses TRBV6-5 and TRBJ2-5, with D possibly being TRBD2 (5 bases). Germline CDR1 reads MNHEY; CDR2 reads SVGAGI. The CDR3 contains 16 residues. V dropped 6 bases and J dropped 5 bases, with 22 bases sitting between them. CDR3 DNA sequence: TGTGCCAGCAGCTCCACCCGTTGGCGGGTCGGGGAGACCCAGTACTTC. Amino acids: CASSSTRWRVGETQYF.

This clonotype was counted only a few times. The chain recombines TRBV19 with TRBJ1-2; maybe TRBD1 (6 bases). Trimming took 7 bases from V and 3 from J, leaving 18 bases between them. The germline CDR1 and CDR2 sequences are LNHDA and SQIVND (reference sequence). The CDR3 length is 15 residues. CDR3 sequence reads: CASNPRTEPYYGYTF. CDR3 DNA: TGTGCCAGTAACCCCCGGACAGAACCTTACTATGGCTACACCTTC.

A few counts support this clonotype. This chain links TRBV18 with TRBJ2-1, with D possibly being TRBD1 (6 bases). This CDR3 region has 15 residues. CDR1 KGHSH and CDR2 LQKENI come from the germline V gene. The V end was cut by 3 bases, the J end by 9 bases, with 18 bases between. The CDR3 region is CASSPQDRSGFEQFF. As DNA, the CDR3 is TGTGCCAGCTCACCCCAGGACAGATCGGGTTTTGAGCAGTTCTTC.

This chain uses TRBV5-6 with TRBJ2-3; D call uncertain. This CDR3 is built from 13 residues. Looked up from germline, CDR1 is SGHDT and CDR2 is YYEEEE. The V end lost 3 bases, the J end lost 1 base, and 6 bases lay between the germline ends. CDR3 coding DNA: TGTGCCAGCAGCTATCCGCGCACAGATACGCAGTATTTT. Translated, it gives CASSYPRTDTQYF.

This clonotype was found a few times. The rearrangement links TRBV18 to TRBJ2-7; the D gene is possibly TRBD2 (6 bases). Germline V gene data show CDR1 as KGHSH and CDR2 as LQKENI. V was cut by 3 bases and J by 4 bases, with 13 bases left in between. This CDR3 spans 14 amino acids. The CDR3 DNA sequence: TGTGCCAGCTCACCGCAGGGTGGGGGGTACGAGCAGTACTTC. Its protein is CASSPQGGGYEQYF.

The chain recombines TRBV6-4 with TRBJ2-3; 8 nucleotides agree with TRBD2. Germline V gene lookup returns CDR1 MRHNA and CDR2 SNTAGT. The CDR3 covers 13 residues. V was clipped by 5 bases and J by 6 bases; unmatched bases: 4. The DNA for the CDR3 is TGTGCCAGCAGTTCGGGAGGGGAGGATACGCAGTATTTT. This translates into CASSSGGEDTQYF.

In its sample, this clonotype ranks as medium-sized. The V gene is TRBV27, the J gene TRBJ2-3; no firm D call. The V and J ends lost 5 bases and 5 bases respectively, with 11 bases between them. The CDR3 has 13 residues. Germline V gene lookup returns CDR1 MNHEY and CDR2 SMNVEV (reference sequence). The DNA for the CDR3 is TGTGCCAGCAGTAGAGACCAGCGAGATACGCAGTATTTT. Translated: CASSRDQRDTQYF.

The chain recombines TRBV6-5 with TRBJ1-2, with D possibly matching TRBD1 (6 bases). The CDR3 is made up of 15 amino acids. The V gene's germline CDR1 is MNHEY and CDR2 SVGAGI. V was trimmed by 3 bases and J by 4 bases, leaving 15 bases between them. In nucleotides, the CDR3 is TGTGCCAGCAGTTATGGGGGGACATCATCCTATGGCTACACCTTC. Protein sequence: CASSYGGTSSYGYTF.